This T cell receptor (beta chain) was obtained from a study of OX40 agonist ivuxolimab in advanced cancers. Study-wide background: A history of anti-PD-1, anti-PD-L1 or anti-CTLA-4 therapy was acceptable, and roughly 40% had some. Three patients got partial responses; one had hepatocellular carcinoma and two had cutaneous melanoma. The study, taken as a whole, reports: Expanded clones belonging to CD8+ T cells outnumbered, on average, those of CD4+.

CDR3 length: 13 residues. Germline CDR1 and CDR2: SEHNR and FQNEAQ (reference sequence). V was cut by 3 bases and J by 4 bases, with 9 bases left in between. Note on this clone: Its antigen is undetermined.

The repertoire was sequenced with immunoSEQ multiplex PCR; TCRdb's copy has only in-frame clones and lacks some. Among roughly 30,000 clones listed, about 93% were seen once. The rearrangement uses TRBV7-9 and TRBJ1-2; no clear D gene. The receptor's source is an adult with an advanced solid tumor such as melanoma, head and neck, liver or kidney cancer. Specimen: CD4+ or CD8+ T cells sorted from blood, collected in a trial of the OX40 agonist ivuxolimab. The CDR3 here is CASSFALLYGYTF. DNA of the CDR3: TGTGCCAGCAGCTTTGCGCTCCTCTATGGCTACACCTTC. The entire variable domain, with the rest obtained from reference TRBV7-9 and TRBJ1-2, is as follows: DTGVSQNPRHKITKRGQNVTFRCDPISEHNRLYWYRQTLGQGPEFLTYFQNEAQLEKSRLLSDRFSAERPKGSFSTLEIQRTEQGDSAMYLCASSFALLYGYTFGSGTRLTVV.